Below, 23 T cell receptor beta chains from the same sample are listed, as sequenced in a study of tumor-infiltrating lymphocytes in oesophageal squamous cell carcinoma. MiXCR was run by TCRdb on the PCR reads, yielding one entry per CDR3 protein. This table has fewer than 15,000 distinct CDR3 sequences, roughly 51% appearing once. Sequenced material: blood. These TCRs come from a female donor with esophageal squamous cell carcinoma.

The V call is TRBV7-2, the J call TRBJ2-5; 7 positions match TRBD2. Germline CDR1 is SGHTA and CDR2 is FQGNSA. This CDR3 comprises 14 residues. V was pared by 3 bases and J by 11 bases, with 12 bases of the junction left unmatched. CDR3 sequence reads: CASSFPSGPREQYF. CDR3 sequence (DNA): TGTGCCAGCAGCTTTCCTAGCGGACCGCGTGAGCAGTACTTC.

This rearrangement joins TRBV12-3 or TRBV12-4 to TRBJ1-1; no reliable D call. Trimming left V 6 bases short and J 5 bases short, with 7 bases between. The CDR3 length is 11 residues. The DNA for the CDR3 is TGTGCCAGCAGCCGTAGGACTGAAGCTTTCTTT. This codes for CASSRRTEAFF.

Within the sample, this clonotype is medium-sized (0.01 to 0.1%). This chain uses TRBV24-1 with TRBJ2-3, with a weak D call TRBD1 (7 bases). Between the trimmed V and J ends, which lost 9 bases and 0 bases, there was a span of 9 bases. Germline-derived CDR1 and CDR2 are KGHDR and SFDVKD. The CDR3 covers 13 residues. CDR3 in amino acids: CATAGQSTDTQYF. CDR3 sequence (DNA): TGTGCCACCGCGGGACAGAGCACAGATACGCAGTATTTT.

This chain's CDR3 is CASSLRLSQETQYF. CDR3 nucleotide sequence: TGTGCCAGCAGCTTAAGACTCAGCCAAGAGACCCAGTACTTC. The chain carries TRBV7-2 and TRBJ2-7; D remains unclear. The DNA end is more similar to TRBJ2-5, so the J call may be wrong. CDR1 SGHTA and CDR2 FQGNSA come from the germline V gene. The CDR3 is 14 residues long.

This clonotype was recorded many times. A much larger clone sits a single nucleotide away, making a read error possible. The chain employs TRBV10-3 and TRBJ2-7; 8 bases match TRBD2. Germline V gene sequence: CDR1 ENHRY, CDR2 SYGVKD. CDR3 length: 15 residues. J gave up 7 bases and V 6 bases, and 14 bases lay outside the gene matches. In DNA form, the CDR3 reads TGTGCCATCAGCAAGACTAGCGATTTAGACAATGAGCAGTACTTC. Its protein is CAISKTSDLDNEQYF.

The chain links TRBV7-2 to TRBJ2-5, with a weak D call TRBD2 (5 bases). The DNA end is more similar to TRBJ2-1, so the J call may be wrong. The CDR3 is 12 amino acids. CDR1 is SGHTA, CDR2 FQGNSA, per germline. As DNA, the CDR3 is TGTGCCAGCAGCTTAGGAGGGCGGGAGCAGTTCTTC. This translates into CASSLGGREQFF.

This clonotype was seen more than once but under ten times. The chain uses TRBV28 and TRBJ1-2; the D is unclear. The CDR3 is 13 amino acids. V lost 6 bases, J lost 3 bases, and 11 bases lay in between. Germline CDR1 reads MDHEN; CDR2 reads SYDVKM. The DNA for the CDR3 is TGTGCCAGCAGCGATTCGTACGACTATGGCTACACCTTC. Protein product: CASSDSYDYGYTF.

The chain joins TRBV10-3 to TRBJ2-3; the match to TRBD2 covers 16 bases. Germline-derived CDR1 and CDR2 are ENHRY and SYGVKD. The CDR3 consists of 17 residues. V was clipped by 6 bases and J by 2 bases; unmatched bases: 5. In DNA form, the CDR3 reads TGTGCCATCAGCGGGACTAGCGGGAGGGCCCCCACAGATACGCAGTATTTT. Translation: CAISGTSGRAPTDTQYF.

The V and J genes are TRBV3-1 and TRBJ1-1; 8 bases match TRBD1. V was pared by 0 bases and J by 8 bases, with 5 bases of the junction left unmatched. Germline V CDR1 and CDR2: LGHDT, YNNKEL (reference sequence). The CDR3 spans 14 residues. The CDR3 spells CASSQDLAGGEAFF. In nucleotides, the CDR3 is TGTGCCAGCAGCCAAGACTTGGCAGGGGGCGAAGCTTTCTTT.

This chain connects TRBV7-2 to TRBJ2-5; perhaps D is TRBD1 or TRBD2 (5 bases each). Trimming stripped 3 bases from V and 4 bases from J, with 12 bases between. CDR1 and CDR2 (germline): SGHTA, FQGNSA. The CDR3 is 14 amino acids. Written as DNA, the CDR3 is TGTGCCAGCAGCTTGGGGCGGACTTCAGAGACCCAGTACTTC. This translates into CASSLGRTSETQYF.

The chain carries TRBV7-2 and TRBJ2-7, with 8 bases fitting TRBD1. This CDR3 spans 15 amino acids. Trimming removed 5 bases from V and 3 bases from J; junction bases left unmatched: 9. Germline V gene lookup returns CDR1 SGHTA and CDR2 FQGNSA. The CDR3 reads CASSPGQVKGYEQYF. The CDR3, as DNA: TGTGCCAGCAGCCCGGGACAGGTTAAGGGCTACGAGCAGTACTTC.

The rearrangement uses TRBV7-2 and TRBJ2-1, with D unclear. With 0 bases removed from V and 12 bases from J, the gap between germline ends came to 15 bases. CDR3 size: 14 residues. Germline CDR1 SGHTA, CDR2 FQGNSA. The CDR3 nucleotides read TGTGCCAGCAGCTTAGCCTCAGAGCGAGGCGGGCAGTTCTTC. Protein product: CASSLASERGGQFF.

To note about this clonotype: Germline is not matched at one junction end, which may reflect a read error. The chain carries TRBV9 and TRBJ2-5; 7 bases align to TRBD1. Germline CDR1 is SGDLS and CDR2 is YYNGEE. The CDR3 has 16 amino acids. This chain's CDR3 is CASSVDGTVNNSPLHF. The CDR3 region has the DNA TGTGCCAGCAGCGTAGACGGGACAGTAAATAATTCACCCCTCCACTTC.

The chain has TRBV12-3 or TRBV12-4 and TRBJ2-5, with 9 bases matching TRBD1. The closer fit of TRBJ2-1 to the DNA end suggests the J call may be wrong. The CDR3 runs 15 residues. The CDR3 coding sequence is TGTGCCAGCAGAGGACAGGGGAATTCCTACAATGAGCAGTTCTTC. Translating gives CASRGQGNSYNEQFF.

This chain connects TRBV11-2 to TRBJ2-5; tentative D call: TRBD1 (6 bases). The J call is in doubt because the DNA end fits TRBJ2-7 better. Looked up from germline, CDR1 is SGHAT and CDR2 is FQNNGV. This CDR3 is built from 13 residues. Here the CDR3 DNA reads TGTGCCAGCAGCCCACAGGGTAACTACGAGCAGTACTTC. Translation gives CASSPQGNYEQYF.

This clonotype was detected only a few times. The chain is built from TRBV12-3 or TRBV12-4 and TRBJ1-5; D uncertain. V lost 1 base to trimming and J lost 5 bases, with 3 bases between them. There are 12 residues in the CDR3. The CDR3 protein is CASSLGDQPQHF. The CDR3 DNA follows: TGTGCCAGCAGTTTAGGGGATCAGCCCCAGCATTTT.

In its sample, this clonotype was seen many times. The chain links TRBV5-1 to TRBJ2-7; TRBD2 matches 9 bases. Trimming removed 3 bases from V and 4 bases from J; junction bases left unmatched: 5. The CDR3 runs to 14 residues. Germline V gene data show CDR1 as SGHRS and CDR2 as YFSETQ. In DNA, the CDR3 is TGCGCCAGCAGCTCGAGCGGGGGGAGATACGAGCAGTACTTC. Its translation is CASSSSGGRYEQYF.

The chain uses TRBV7-8 and TRBJ2-5; 12 bases are a match to TRBD2. Trimming cost V 4 bases and J 11 bases; bases outside gene matches: 14. Germline lookup yields CDR1 SGHVS and CDR2 FQNEAQ. This CDR3 region has 16 residues. This CDR3 is CASSWLAGGPLNEQYF. The DNA for the CDR3 is TGTGCCAGCAGCTGGCTAGCGGGAGGGCCTCTGAATGAGCAGTACTTC.

This clonotype was seen repeatedly, ten times or more. The chain joins TRBV19 to TRBJ1-2; maybe TRBD1 (5 bases). The CDR3 loop spans 16 amino acids. Trimming left V 2 bases short and J 4 bases short, with 17 bases between. Germline V gene sequence: CDR1 LNHDA, CDR2 SQIVND (reference sequence). CDR3 DNA sequence: TGTGCCAGTAGTATAAGTAGACGGGACCGAACCTATGGCTACACCTTC. Translating it yields CASSISRRDRTYGYTF.

A few counts support this clonotype. V is TRBV3-1 and J is TRBJ2-7, with 8 bases identical to TRBD2. J gave up 4 bases and V 6 bases, and 5 bases lay outside the gene matches. This CDR3 is 13 amino acids long. From germline, CDR1 is LGHDT and CDR2 YNNKEL (reference sequence). The CDR3 DNA follows: TGTGCCAGCAGTCGTGGACTAGCTTACGAGCAGTACTTC. It yields the protein CASSRGLAYEQYF.

As regards this clonotype: A read error is possible here, since a much larger clone lies one base away. The chain carries TRBV7-6 and TRBJ2-5, with TRBD2 matching 7 bases. V shed 6 bases, J shed 11 bases, and the junction held 21 bases outside the gene matches. The CDR3 is made up of 16 amino acids. Germline V lookup: CDR1 SGHVS, CDR2 FNYEAQ. The CDR3 sequence: CASSSTSESSYNEQYF. The CDR3 DNA is TGTGCCAGCAGTTCCACTAGCGAAAGCTCCTACAATGAGCAGTACTTC.

The chain carries TRBV7-9 and TRBJ2-5, with TRBD1 matching 8 bases. The closer fit of TRBJ1-2 to the DNA end suggests the J call may be wrong. The germline V gene has CDR1 SEHNR and CDR2 FQNEAQ (reference sequence). CDR3 length: 14 amino acids. CDR3 DNA: TGTGCCAGCAGCTTCCCGGGACAGGTTTATGGCTACACCTTC. Amino acid sequence: CASSFPGQVYGYTF.

The chain has TRBV7-6 and TRBJ2-1; 12 nucleotides align to TRBD2. This CDR3 has 18 amino acids. After removal of 7 bases from V and 4 bases from J, the junction contained 14 bases not matched to a gene. CDR1 is SGHVS and CDR2 is FNYEAQ in the germline V gene. This CDR3 reads CASTEPPGTSGPYNEQFF. The CDR3 coding sequence is TGTGCCAGCACCGAGCCGCCCGGGACTAGCGGGCCGTACAATGAGCAGTTCTTC.